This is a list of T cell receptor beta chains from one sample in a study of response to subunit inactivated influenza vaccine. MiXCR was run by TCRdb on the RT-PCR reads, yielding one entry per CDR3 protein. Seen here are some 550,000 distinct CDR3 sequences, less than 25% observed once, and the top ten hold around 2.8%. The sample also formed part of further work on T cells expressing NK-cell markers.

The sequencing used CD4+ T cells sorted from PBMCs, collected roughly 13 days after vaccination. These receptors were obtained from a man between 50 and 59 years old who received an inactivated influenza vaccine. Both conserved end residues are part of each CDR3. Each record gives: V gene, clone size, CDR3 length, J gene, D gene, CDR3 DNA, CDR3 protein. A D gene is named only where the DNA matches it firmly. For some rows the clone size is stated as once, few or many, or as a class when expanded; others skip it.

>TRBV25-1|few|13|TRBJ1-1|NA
TGTGCCAGCAGACAACAGGGTTACACTGAAGCTTTCTTT
CASRQQGYTEAFF
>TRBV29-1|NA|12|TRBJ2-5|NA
TGCAGCGTTGGGACTGCTCAAGAGACCCAGTACTTC
CSVGTAQETQYF
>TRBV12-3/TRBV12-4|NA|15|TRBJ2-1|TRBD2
TGTGCCAGCAGCCCGAGCGGGAGGGCCTCGCGGGAGCAGTTCTTC
CASSPSGRASREQFF
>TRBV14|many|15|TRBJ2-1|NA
TGTGCCAGCAGCCAGACAGGAGTCTCCTACAATGAGCAGTTCTTC
CASSQTGVSYNEQFF
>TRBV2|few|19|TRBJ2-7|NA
TGTGCCAGCACGAATCGTCTAGGCTCGGACAGTCACCTCTCCTACGAGCAGTACTTC
CASTNRLGSDSHLSYEQYF
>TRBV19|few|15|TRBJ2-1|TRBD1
TGTGCCAGTAAATGGACAGGGGGCGCGGAGAATGAGCAGTTCTTC
CASKWTGGAENEQFF
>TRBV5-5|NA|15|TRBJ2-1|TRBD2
TGTGCCAGCAGCTTGTCATCTAGCGGGATTTATGGGCAGTTCTTC
CASSLSSSGIYGQFF
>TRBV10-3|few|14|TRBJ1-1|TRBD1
TGTGCCATCTCGGACAGGGCTTTCTCTTCTGAAGCTTTCTTT
CAISDRAFSSEAFF
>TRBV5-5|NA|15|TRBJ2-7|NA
TGTGCCAGCAGCTTGGATTTAGCGGCCCTATACGAGCAGTACTTC
CASSLDLAALYEQYF
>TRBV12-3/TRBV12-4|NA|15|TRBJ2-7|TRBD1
TGTGCCAGCAGTTTCCGTGGGACAGGGGAGACCGAGCAGTACTTC
CASSFRGTGETEQYF
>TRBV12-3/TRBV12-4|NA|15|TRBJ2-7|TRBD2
TGTGCCAGCAGTGCCTCTAGGTCGGGAGGGGGCGAGCAGTACTTC
CASSASRSGGGEQYF
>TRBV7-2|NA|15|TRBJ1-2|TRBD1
TGTGCCAGCAGCTCCAACAGGGGGAGGAACTATGGCTACACCTTC
CASSSNRGRNYGYTF
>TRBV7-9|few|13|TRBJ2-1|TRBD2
TGTGCCACCGGGACTAGCGGAGCAAATGAGCAGTTCTTC
CATGTSGANEQFF
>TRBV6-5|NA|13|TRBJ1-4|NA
TGTGCCAGCAGTTTAGGTGGGAATGTAAAACTGTTTTTT
CASSLGGNVKLFF
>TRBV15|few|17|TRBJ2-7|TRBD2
TGTGCCACCAGCTCTGCAGTGGCGGGAGTCCTTGGGGGCGAGCAGTACTTC
CATSSAVAGVLGGEQYF
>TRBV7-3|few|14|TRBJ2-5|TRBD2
TGTGCCAGCAGCGCGACTAGCGCTCAAGAGACCCAGTACTTC
CASSATSAQETQYF
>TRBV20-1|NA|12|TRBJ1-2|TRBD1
TGCAGTGCTATCAGGGGGGGCTATGGCTACACCTTC
CSAIRGGYGYTF
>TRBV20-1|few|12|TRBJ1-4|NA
TGCAGTGCTGCACTGACTAATGAAAAACTGTTTTTT
CSAALTNEKLFF
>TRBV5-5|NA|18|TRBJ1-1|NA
TGTGCCAGCAGCTTGGCGCCTTGGAGGGGGGTACGAAACACTGATGCTTTCTTT
CASSLAPWRGVRNTDAFF
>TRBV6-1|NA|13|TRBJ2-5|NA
TGTGCCAGCGCCGGGCAGAGCCTCAATTATCAGTACTTC
CASAGQSLNYQYF
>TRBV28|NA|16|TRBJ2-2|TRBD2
TGTGCCAGCAGTTTGGCGGGAGGTCCGGACACCGGGGAGCTGTTTTTT
CASSLAGGPDTGELFF
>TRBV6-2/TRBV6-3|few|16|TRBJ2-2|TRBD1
TGTGCCAGCAGTTCCCCCCGGACAGGGGTTACCGGGGAGCTGTTTTTT
CASSSPRTGVTGELFF